The rows below give T cell receptor beta chains drawn from one sample of a study of T-cell memory formation after mild COVID-19. One entry per CDR3 protein, called by TCRdb with MiXCR from the 5' RACE reads. The sample holds fewer than 250,000 distinct CDR3 sequences, 25% to 35% seen once. Sequenced input: PBMCs or a T cell subset sorted from them (not recorded which). Source of these receptors: an adult woman who had mild COVID-19 (a few samples of this study predate the infection). Cell type and time point are not known. Both conserved end residues are part of each CDR3. Fields, in order: D gene, V gene, clone size, J gene, CDR3 DNA, CDR3 protein. D genes are given only for firm matches. The size entry is marked missing in some rows and otherwise reads once, few, many or a size class.

.	TRBV11-3	few	TRBJ2-1	TGTGCCAGCAGCTTAGGGGTTGGCGGTGAGCAGTTCTTC	CASSLGVGGEQFF
.	TRBV7-9	many	TRBJ2-1	TGTGCCAGCAGTAGTGGCTACAATGAGCAGTTCTTC	CASSSGYNEQFF
.	TRBV12-3/TRBV12-4	many	TRBJ1-2	TGTGCCAGCAGTCCCCAGGGTTGGGGCTACACCTTC	CASSPQGWGYTF
.	TRBV25-1	few	TRBJ2-1	TGTGCCAGCAGTGGAGGGGAGCAGTTCTTC	CASSGGEQFF
TRBD2	TRBV5-1	few	TRBJ2-1	TGCGCCAGCAGCTTGGCCGCGGGCGGGAGGAAGAATGAGCAGTTCTTC	CASSLAAGGRKNEQFF
.	TRBV20-1	few	TRBJ2-5	TGCAGTGCTAGGCAGGGTACGACCCAGTACTTC	CSARQGTTQYF
TRBD1	TRBV7-9	few	TRBJ2-7	TGTGCCAGCAGCCCGACAGGGGCCTACGAGCAGTACTTC	CASSPTGAYEQYF
.	TRBV2	.	TRBJ1-5	TGTGCCAGCAGTGACGGCAGAGGCAAAAATCAGCCCCAGCATTTT	CASSDGRGKNQPQHF
.	TRBV7-2	few	TRBJ2-3	TGTGCCAGCAGCACCCGAGATGGCGCAGATACGCAGTATTTT	CASSTRDGADTQYF
.	TRBV18	.	TRBJ1-2	TGTGCCAGCTCACCTGACCAATCGGGCTACACCTTC	CASSPDQSGYTF
.	TRBV7-2	.	TRBJ2-7	TGTGCCAGCAGCTTATTCGAGGGCTACGAGCAGTACTTC	CASSLFEGYEQYF
.	TRBV15	.	TRBJ2-3	TGTGCCACCAGAGCCGACCGGGCCAGCCGCTCAGATACGCAGTATTTT	CATRADRASRSDTQYF
.	TRBV7-2	.	TRBJ1-1	TGTGCCAGCAGCCATGGAAGGGGGAACACTGAAGCTTTCTTT	CASSHGRGNTEAFF
TRBD1	TRBV6-4	.	TRBJ2-3	TGTGCCAGCAGCACCCGGACAGGGGACACAGATACGCAGTATTTT	CASSTRTGDTDTQYF
.	TRBV6-5	.	TRBJ2-3	TGTGCCAGCAGTGGAGGCGGGGGCACAGATACGCAGTATTTT	CASSGGGGTDTQYF
.	TRBV19	.	TRBJ2-2	TGTGCCAGTACTCGGATGGGGAGCGGGGAGCTGTTTTTT	CASTRMGSGELFF
.	TRBV11-2	.	TRBJ1-1	TGTGCCAGCAGCTTTGATACAGGGCGCGCTTTCTTT	CASSFDTGRAFF
TRBD2	TRBV9	few	TRBJ2-7	TGTGCCAGCAGCGTTAGTCTAGCGGGAGGCGAGCAGTACTTC	CASSVSLAGGEQYF
.	TRBV12-3/TRBV12-4	.	TRBJ1-1	TGTGCCAGCAGTCCTGCCCTTTCGGCTTTCTTT	CASSPALSAFF
TRBD1	TRBV15	few	TRBJ2-1	TGTGCCACCAGCACGGGACAGGGGTTTTACAATGAGCAGTTCTTC	CATSTGQGFYNEQFF
.	TRBV28	few	TRBJ1-1	TGTGCCAGCAGTCCGGTTTTTGGCGTAACCGAAGCTTTCTTT	CASSPVFGVTEAFF
.	TRBV20-1	few	TRBJ1-2	TGCAGTGCTAGGGCAGGGAATGGCTACACCTTC	CSARAGNGYTF
.	TRBV5-1	.	TRBJ1-1	TGCGCCAGCAGCGTACGCACAACGAACACTGAAGCTTTCTTT	CASSVRTTNTEAFF
.	TRBV7-8	.	TRBJ2-3	TGTGCCAGCAGCCGCGAACCGGGAAAGGAGAATACGCAGTATTTT	CASSREPGKENTQYF
TRBD2	TRBV5-1	.	TRBJ2-3	TGCGCCAGCAGTCCGGGGCTAGCGGGAGGGCCTGGTACGCAGTATTTT	CASSPGLAGGPGTQYF
.	TRBV14	many	TRBJ2-3	TGTGCCAGCAGCGGCCGGGACCACACAGATACGCAGTATTTT	CASSGRDHTDTQYF
.	TRBV7-2	few	TRBJ1-5	TGTGCCAGCAGCTCTCAGGGCAGGGGTCAGCCCCAGCATTTT	CASSSQGRGQPQHF
TRBD1	TRBV24-1	.	TRBJ2-5	TGTGCCACCGCTTCTTGGACAGGGGGCACAGAGACCCAGTACTTC	CATASWTGGTETQYF
TRBD2	TRBV7-9	.	TRBJ2-1	TGTGCCAGCAGCTTAGCGGGAACTAGCGGGATCAATGAGCAGTTCTTC	CASSLAGTSGINEQFF
TRBD2	TRBV12-3/TRBV12-4	few	TRBJ2-1	TGTGCCAGCACCATAAGCGGGAGGTCCTACAATGAGCAGTTCTTC	CASTISGRSYNEQFF
TRBD1	TRBV9	few	TRBJ2-5	TGTGCCAGCAGCGTAGGGACAGGCGACCAAGAGACCCAGTACTTC	CASSVGTGDQETQYF
.	TRBV7-3	few	TRBJ2-5	TGTGCCAGCAGCTACCAGCGGGAAGAGACCCAGTACTTC	CASSYQREETQYF
.	TRBV28	many	TRBJ1-5	TGTGCCAGCAGTCCCGATAGCAATCAGCCCCAGCATTTT	CASSPDSNQPQHF
TRBD1	TRBV5-1	.	TRBJ2-2	TGCGCCAGCAGCGGAATTGCCCCTCCCGGGACAGTGAACACCGGGGAGCTGTTTTTT	CASSGIAPPGTVNTGELFF
.	TRBV3-1	.	TRBJ2-1	TGTGCCAGCAGCCAAGTACGAAATGAGCAGTTCTTC	CASSQVRNEQFF
.	TRBV4-2	.	TRBJ2-2	TGTGCCAGCAGGGACCCCGGAGGAAGGGAGCTGTTTTTT	CASRDPGGRELFF
TRBD1	TRBV5-1	.	TRBJ2-7	TGCGCCAGCAGCTTGGGTGACAGGGGGTCCGACGAGCAGTACTTC	CASSLGDRGSDEQYF
.	TRBV5-6	few	TRBJ2-4	TGTGCCAGCAGCCCCGAGACAGCCAAAAACATTCAGTACTTC	CASSPETAKNIQYF
.	TRBV6-6	.	TRBJ2-5	TGTGCCAGCAGTGTACAGGTCCAAGAGACCCAGTACTTC	CASSVQVQETQYF
TRBD2	TRBV7-3	.	TRBJ2-1	TGTGCCAGCAGCCCCTCGCGGACTAGGGCCAATGAGCAGTTCTTC	CASSPSRTRANEQFF
.	TRBV29-1	few	TRBJ1-1	TGCAGCGTTGTCGGGGGGCGGAACACTGAAGCTTTCTTT	CSVVGGRNTEAFF
.	TRBV29-1	.	TRBJ2-7	TGCAGCGCTATGAGGAGCGAGGCCTACGAGCAGTACTTC	CSAMRSEAYEQYF
.	TRBV7-3	.	TRBJ2-5	TGTGCCAGCAGCTTAACGCCGGGAGAGGAGACCCAGTACTTC	CASSLTPGEETQYF
.	TRBV5-1	.	TRBJ2-3	TGCGCCAGCAGCTTGGCCGGGGCCAAGTACACAGATACGCAGTATTTT	CASSLAGAKYTDTQYF
.	TRBV7-9	.	TRBJ2-3	TGTGCCAGCAGCGCCCCCAGGGTGAGCACAGATACGCAGTATTTT	CASSAPRVSTDTQYF
TRBD2	TRBV15	.	TRBJ2-3	TGTGCCACCGGCCGACTAGCGGGAGAGGGAGATACGCAGTATTTT	CATGRLAGEGDTQYF
.	TRBV12-3/TRBV12-4	few	TRBJ1-5	TGTGCCAGCAGTCTCCAGGGGAATAGTCAGCCCCAGCATTTT	CASSLQGNSQPQHF
.	TRBV24-1	.	TRBJ1-5	TGTGCCACCAGTGATCCGACAGATAGCAATCAGCCCCAGCATTTT	CATSDPTDSNQPQHF
.	TRBV4-1	.	TRBJ2-3	TGCGCCAGCAGCCAAGATCTCCAGGTCACAGATACGCAGTATTTT	CASSQDLQVTDTQYF
TRBD2	TRBV24-1	.	TRBJ2-1	TGTGCCACCAGTGAAGACAGGACTAGCGGGGGGACTTACAATGAGCAGTTCTTC	CATSEDRTSGGTYNEQFF
TRBD1	TRBV5-1	.	TRBJ1-1	TGCGCCAGCAGCTCCGACGACAGGGGGGCTGAAGCTTTCTTT	CASSSDDRGAEAFF
.	TRBV6-5	.	TRBJ2-2	TGTGCCAGCAGTTATGTGGGTTCGAACACCGGGGAGCTGTTTTTT	CASSYVGSNTGELFF
TRBD1	TRBV11-2	few	TRBJ2-2	TGTGCCAGCAGCACCTCCGGGACAGTGAACACCGGGGAGCTGTTTTTT	CASSTSGTVNTGELFF
.	TRBV7-9	.	TRBJ2-5	TGTGCCAGCAGCTTGGGCCCGGGTCTGGTAAAAGAGACCCAGTACTTC	CASSLGPGLVKETQYF
.	TRBV6-4	.	TRBJ1-5	TGTGCCAGCAGTGATTTAACAGGTCCAAATCAGCCCCAGCATTTT	CASSDLTGPNQPQHF
TRBD1	TRBV15	.	TRBJ2-6	TGTGCCACCACGCGAGGTCCAGGGGGTTCTGGGGCCAACGTCCTGACTTTC	CATTRGPGGSGANVLTF
.	TRBV15	.	TRBJ2-1	TGTGCCACCAGCATAAGCGGTAACTCCTACAATGAGCAGTTCTTC	CATSISGNSYNEQFF
.	TRBV18	few	TRBJ1-1	TGTGCCAGCTCACCGCGAGGGGTGAACACTGAAGCTTTCTTT	CASSPRGVNTEAFF
.	TRBV6-4	few	TRBJ1-2	TGTGCCAGCAGTTCGGAGAGTGGCTATGGCTACACCTTC	CASSSESGYGYTF
.	TRBV5-1	once	TRBJ1-5	TGCGCCAGCAGCCCCTTTATGGGGGATCAGCCCCAGCATTTT	CASSPFMGDQPQHF